The 18 T cell receptor beta chains listed next were all sequenced from one sample in a study of cytomegalovirus exposure and HLA in healthy donors. 60 Vbeta and 13 Jbeta primers were used in PCR. Measured with immunoSEQ multiplex PCR; TCRdb has only the in-frame clones, and not every one. Of some 120,000 clones listed, 8.5% to 10% are singletons. The sequencing sample was made of PBMCs. The receptor set was obtained from a man aged 35-49 years in good health and CMV-seronegative.

This clone appeared a few times. The CDR3 sequence is CASSRHRDTEAFF. CDR3 sequence (DNA): TGCGCCAGCAGCCGCCACAGGGACACTGAAGCTTTCTTT. The rearrangement joins TRBV4-3 to TRBJ1-1, with TRBD1 as a possible D gene (6 bases). CDR1 and CDR2 from the germline V gene are LGHNA and YSLEER. The CDR3 runs 13 residues. V lost 4 bases to trimming and J lost 3 bases, with 9 bases between them.

There are a few counts of this clone. J is TRBJ2-1 and V is TRBV2; 7 bases are shared with TRBD2. Germline CDR1 SNHLY, CDR2 FYNNEI. The CDR3 length is 15 residues. Germline trimming cut 6 bases from V and 0 bases from J; bases unmatched to any gene: 5. This CDR3 reads CASSLGGGSYNEQFF. In DNA form, the CDR3 reads TGTGCCAGCAGCCTGGGGGGGGGCTCCTACAATGAGCAGTTCTTC. The full variable domain, completed using reference TRBV2 and TRBJ2-1, is EPEVTQTPSHQVTQMGQEVILRCVPISNHLYFYWYRQILGQKVEFLVSFYNNEISEKSEIFDDQFSVERPDGSNFTLKIRSTKLEDSAMYFCASSLGGGSYNEQFFGPGTRLTVL.

The table lists this clone with a few counts. The chain combines TRBV11-1 with TRBJ1-1, with a weak D call TRBD1 (6 bases). V lost 6 bases and J 4 bases, leaving 9 bases between the germline ends. The CDR3 is 12 residues long. Per the germline V gene, CDR1 is SGHAT and CDR2 is FQDESV (reference sequence). The CDR3 DNA reads as TGTGCCAGCAGTAGGGGGGGCACTGAAGCTTTCTTT. Translation: CASSRGGTEAFF.

This clone was found a few times. V usage is TRBV27 and J usage is TRBJ2-7; D unclear. CDR1 is MNHEY and CDR2 is SMNVEV in the germline V gene (reference sequence). V lost 3 bases and J lost 2, with 8 bases in between. The CDR3 runs to 13 residues. In DNA, the CDR3 is TGTGCCAGCAGTTTGGGCAGGCCCTACGAGCAGTACTTC. As protein: CASSLGRPYEQYF.

The rearrangement links TRBV18 to TRBJ1-6, with TRBD1 identical over 10 bases. Trimming cost V 3 bases and J 10 bases; bases outside gene matches: 6. CDR3 length: 15 amino acids. Germline V gene data show CDR1 as KGHSH and CDR2 as LQKENI. CDR3 region: CASSPTGGERSPLHF. The DNA for the CDR3 is TGTGCCAGCTCACCGACAGGGGGCGAGAGGTCACCCCTCCACTTT.

This clone was counted between two and nine times. The V call is TRBV28, the J call TRBJ2-3; a possible D gene is TRBD2 (6 bases). The CDR3 contains 17 residues. V lost 4 bases, J lost 9 bases, and 26 bases lay in between. CDR1 is MDHEN and CDR2 is SYDVKM in the germline V gene. CDR3 protein: CASSYTGTLIQIRTQYF. CDR3 coding DNA: TGTGCCAGCAGTTACACCGGGACTTTAATCCAGATAAGGACGCAGTATTTT.

The rearrangement uses TRBV27 and TRBJ1-2; TRBD1 aligns across 9 bases. From germline, CDR1 is MNHEY and CDR2 SMNVEV (reference sequence). CDR3 length: 15 amino acids. With V trimmed by 2 bases and J by 4 bases, 5 bases remained unmatched. The CDR3 sequence is CASSLTGGAGYGYTF. CDR3 DNA sequence: TGTGCCAGCAGTTTAACAGGGGGCGCGGGCTATGGCTACACCTTC.

The chain has TRBV6-5 and TRBJ2-7; TRBD1 matches 7 bases. The germline V gene has CDR1 MNHEY and CDR2 SVGAGI. CDR3 length equals 15 residues. The ends lost 2 bases at V and 2 bases at J; junction bases unmatched: 6. CDR3 region: CASSYPDRVTYEQYF. DNA for the CDR3: TGTGCCAGCAGTTACCCCGACAGGGTTACCTACGAGCAGTACTTC.

This clone was observed a few times. This chain uses TRBV2 with TRBJ1-1, with 7 bases lining up with TRBD1. Germline CDR1 SNHLY, CDR2 FYNNEI. V lost 9 bases to trimming and J lost 5 bases; unmatched junction nucleotides: 21. This CDR3 spans 17 amino acids. CDR3 DNA sequence: TGTGCCAGTCAGGAGGGGGCCTTACTCTTCGGAAAAACTGAAGCTTTCTTT. Residues: CASQEGALLFGKTEAFF. The full variable domain, in which reference TRBV2 and TRBJ1-1 provide the parts outside the CDR3, is EPEVTQTPSHQVTQMGQEVILRCVPISNHLYFYWYRQILGQKVEFLVSFYNNEISEKSEIFDDQFSVERPDGSNFTLKIRSTKLEDSAMYFCASQEGALLFGKTEAFFGQGTRLTVV.

The chain couples TRBV11-1 to TRBJ1-6; 7 positions agree with TRBD1. Trimming cost V 2 bases and J 9 bases; bases outside gene matches: 7. CDR1 SGHAT and CDR2 FQDESV come from the germline V gene (reference sequence). The CDR3 contains 15 residues. CDR3 nucleotide sequence: TGTGCCAGCAGCTTACGACAGGGACTTTCTTCACCCCTCCACTTT. It is translated as CASSLRQGLSSPLHF.

This clone showed up just a few times. The gene calls are TRBV4-1 and TRBJ2-4; D is undetermined. Trimming cost V 4 bases and J 3 bases, with 7 bases left between them. Germline V gene sequence: CDR1 MGHRA, CDR2 YSYEKL. CDR3 length equals 13 residues. The CDR3 region has the DNA TGCGCCAGCAGCCGCGGAGACAAAAACATTCAGTACTTC. This sequence encodes CASSRGDKNIQYF.

This clone was counted a few times. The DNA for the CDR3 is TGTGCCAGTAGTATCGGGGGAACTGCTTATGAGCAGTTCTTC. Encoded protein: CASSIGGTAYEQFF. The chain recombines TRBV19 with TRBJ2-1; possibly TRBD2 for D (6 bases). The germline gives CDR1 LNHDA, CDR2 SQIVND (reference sequence). The CDR3 totals 14 residues. V lost 3 bases, J lost 8 bases, and 14 bases lay in between.

The sample holds a few counts of this clone. The chain combines TRBV19 with TRBJ1-5; tentatively, D is TRBD1 (5 bases). V was shortened by 6 bases and J by 3 bases, with 6 bases between the two germline ends. CDR1 LNHDA and CDR2 SQIVND come from the germline V gene (reference sequence). This CDR3 region has 12 residues. In DNA form, the CDR3 reads TGTGCCAGTAGCAGGGCCAATCAGCCCCAGCATTTT. Translating gives CASSRANQPQHF.

The chain recombines TRBV28 with TRBJ1-2, with 10 bases fitting TRBD1. The CDR3 has 15 amino acids. Per the germline V gene, CDR1 is MDHEN and CDR2 is SYDVKM. After removal of 4 bases from V and 8 bases from J, the junction contained 10 bases not matched to a gene. The CDR3 loop reads CASSSLDRGLGGYTF. DNA for the CDR3: TGTGCCAGCAGTTCACTGGACAGGGGGTTGGGAGGCTACACCTTC.

This clone has a handful of counts. The chain couples TRBV4-3 to TRBJ1-4; 8 bases are shared with TRBD1. The J segment lost 6 bases and the V segment lost 4 bases, leaving 13 bases of the junction unmatched. This CDR3 has 17 residues. Per the germline V gene, CDR1 is LGHNA and CDR2 is YSLEER. CDR3: CASSPPTITGGDEKLFF. The CDR3 bases are TGCGCCAGCAGCCCTCCCACAATAACAGGGGGAGATGAAAAACTGTTTTTT.

The rearrangement links TRBV5-6 to TRBJ2-5; 11 bases are shared with TRBD2. The CDR3 has 18 amino acids. V dropped 4 bases and J dropped 4; count of bases not matched to a gene: 15. Germline assignment: CDR1 SGHDT and CDR2 YYEEEE. The CDR3 spells CASSPQIVAGGPRETQYF. CDR3 in DNA: TGTGCCAGCAGCCCGCAGATTGTAGCGGGGGGGCCGAGAGAGACCCAGTACTTC.

The genes are TRBV19 and TRBJ1-6; 7 nucleotides match TRBD1. Losses at the gene ends were 6 bases for V and 3 bases for J; bases not matched to a gene: 5. Germline assignment: CDR1 LNHDA and CDR2 SQIVND (reference sequence). The CDR3 runs 15 residues. In nucleotides, the CDR3 is TGTGCCAGTAGCGCAGGGGGAATCTATAATTCACCCCTCCACTTT. This sequence encodes CASSAGGIYNSPLHF. The whole variable domain, remainder taken from reference TRBV19 and TRBJ1-6, is DGGITQSPKYLFRKEGQNVTLSCEQNLNHDAMYWYRQDPGQGLRLIYYSQIVNDFQKGDIAEGYSVSREKKESFPLTVTSAQKNPTAFYLCASSAGGIYNSPLHFGNGTRLTVT.

The rearrangement uses TRBV19 and TRBJ1-2; 8 nucleotides align to TRBD1. Trimming at V came to 5 bases and at J to 5 bases, leaving 7 bases not matched to a gene. CDR1 is LNHDA, CDR2 SQIVND, per germline (reference sequence). The length of the CDR3 is 14 residues. The DNA of the CDR3 is TGTGCCAGTAGTCCCGGACAGGGTCCGTATGGCTACACCTTC. Its protein product is CASSPGQGPYGYTF. Variable domain in full (rest from reference TRBV19 and TRBJ1-2): DGGITQSPKYLFRKEGQNVTLSCEQNLNHDAMYWYRQDPGQGLRLIYYSQIVNDFQKGDIAEGYSVSREKKESFPLTVTSAQKNPTAFYLCASSPGQGPYGYTFGSGTRLTVV.